The present T cell receptor beta chain was sequenced within a study of response to subunit inactivated influenza vaccine. Study-level points and caveats: With each seasonal influenza vaccination, the authors suggested, few new T cells are recruited.

MiXCR, run by TCRdb on the RT-PCR reads, gives a single entry per CDR3 protein. The sample lists about 520,000 distinct CDR3 sequences; 25% were seen once. The CDR3 totals 16 residues. The germline V and J ends were trimmed by 3 bases and 8 bases, with 19 bases remaining between them. Germline loops: CDR1 MDHEN, CDR2 SYDVKM. In regard to this clonotype: Its target is not known.

This sequence was found in a man aged 45-60 years who received an inactivated influenza vaccine. Sequenced here: CD4+ T cells sorted from PBMCs, sampled more than 4 days after vaccination. The chain is built from TRBV28 and TRBJ1-4; D may be TRBD1 (6 bases). CDR3: CASSFGLAGAKEKLFF. In nucleotides, the CDR3 is TGTGCCAGCAGTTTTGGTTTGGCAGGGGCAAAAGAAAAACTGTTTTTT. Supplemented by reference TRBV28 and TRBJ1-4, the full variable domain reads DVKVTQSSRYLVKRTGEKVFLECVQDMDHENMFWYRQDPGLGLRLIYFSYDVKMKEKGDIPEGYSVSREKKERFSLILESASTNQTSMYLCASSFGLAGAKEKLFFGSGTQLSVL.